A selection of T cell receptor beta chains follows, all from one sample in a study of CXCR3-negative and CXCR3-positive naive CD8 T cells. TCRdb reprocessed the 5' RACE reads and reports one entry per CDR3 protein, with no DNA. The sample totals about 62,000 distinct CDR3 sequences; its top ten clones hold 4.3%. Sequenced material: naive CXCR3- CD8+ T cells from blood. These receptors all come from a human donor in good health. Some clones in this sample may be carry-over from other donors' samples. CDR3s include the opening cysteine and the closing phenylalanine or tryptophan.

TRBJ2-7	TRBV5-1	CASSLGFLYEQYF
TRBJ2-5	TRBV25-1	CASSDPTNDRVAETQYF
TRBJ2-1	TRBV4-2	CASSQSGASGAYNEQFF
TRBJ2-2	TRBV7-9	CASSLDRPGELFF
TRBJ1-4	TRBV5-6	CASSSLLDRGGEKLFF
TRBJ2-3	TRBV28	CASSQRSSGEGADTQYF
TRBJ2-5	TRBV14	CASSRSPKLQETQYF
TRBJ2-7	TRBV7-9	CASSPRDEQYF
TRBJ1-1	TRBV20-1	CSARDNRIEQLAEAFF
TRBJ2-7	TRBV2	CASSESGTGNSYEQYF
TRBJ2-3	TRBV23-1	CASSHGLALTDTQYF
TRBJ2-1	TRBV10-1	CASSEGDRGGNEQFF
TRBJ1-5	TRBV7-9	CASSQTVNQPQHF
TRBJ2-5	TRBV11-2	CASSGLAGLETQYF
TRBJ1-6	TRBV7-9	CASSLGYRDNSPLHF
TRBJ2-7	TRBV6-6	CASSWDNYEQYF
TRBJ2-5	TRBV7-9	CASSSLVPVEETQYF
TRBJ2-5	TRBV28	CASSLSPEGVFQETQYF